This T cell receptor beta chain was sequenced for a study of cytomegalovirus exposure and HLA in healthy donors. Study results and caveats: Most TCR sequences proved rare, with some public TCRs found in many donors. A later examination showed that TCR association rates differed by HLA locus, with DRB1 most and HLA-C fewest. Reports indicated that the classifier achieved high specificity and sensitivity in diagnosing cytomegalovirus status.

Regarding donors, all were healthy bone marrow donors. The primer mix had 60 Vbeta and 13 Jbeta primers. TCRdb's table, derived via immunoSEQ multiplex PCR, lists solely in-frame clones and lacks some. The table lists approximately 80,000 clones, roughly 72% of them singletons. CDR1 is SGHTA, CDR2 FQGNSA, per germline. The V end was cut by 5 bases, the J end by 3 bases, with 8 bases between. The CDR3 consists of 13 residues. This clone occurred once. Its antigen is undetermined. Sequencing used PBMCs. The clonotype comes from a man aged 25 to 45 in good health and CMV-seropositive. The V call is TRBV7-2, the J call TRBJ1-3; D is perhaps TRBD1 (6 bases). As DNA, the CDR3 is TGTGCCAGCAGCGGCAGGGGTGGAAACACCATATATTTT. Translated: CASSGRGGNTIYF.